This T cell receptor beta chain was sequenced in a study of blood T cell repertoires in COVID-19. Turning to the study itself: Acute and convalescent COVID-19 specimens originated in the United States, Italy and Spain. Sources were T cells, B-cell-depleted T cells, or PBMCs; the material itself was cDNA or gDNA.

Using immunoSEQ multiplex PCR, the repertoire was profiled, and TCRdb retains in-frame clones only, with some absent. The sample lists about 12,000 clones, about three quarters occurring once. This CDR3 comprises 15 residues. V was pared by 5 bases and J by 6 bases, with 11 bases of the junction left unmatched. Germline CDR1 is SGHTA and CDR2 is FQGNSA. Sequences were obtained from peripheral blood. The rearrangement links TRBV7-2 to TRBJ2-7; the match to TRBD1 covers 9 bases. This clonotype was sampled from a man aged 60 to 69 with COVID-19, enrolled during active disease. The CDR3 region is CASSPPGTGNCEQYF. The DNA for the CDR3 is TGTGCCAGCAGCCCCCCCGGGACAGGGAATTGCGAGCAGTACTTC.